This entry lists 10 T cell receptor beta chains sequenced from one sample in a study of patients and donors after allogeneic stem cell transplantation. MiXCR, run by TCRdb on the RT-PCR reads, gives a single entry per CDR3 protein. This sample yields 920,000 or so distinct CDR3 sequences, of which roughly 18% are seen a single time; around 6% belongs to the top ten. The sequenced sample consisted of blood, either unsorted or a sorted T cell fraction (not recorded which). These receptors were taken from a human donor who was either an allogeneic HSCT recipient or a stem cell or donor lymphocyte infusion donor (not recorded which). It is not recorded whose cells these are; they may come from a transplant donor.

The chain recombines TRBV14 with TRBJ2-2; D gene ambiguous. The V and J ends lost 2 bases and 7 bases respectively, with 14 bases between them. The length of the CDR3 is 15 residues. Germline CDR1 and CDR2: SGHDN and FVKESK. The CDR3 DNA follows: TGTGCCAGCAGCCAACGAATAATCCCGGGCGGGGAGCTGTTTTTT. This encodes CASSQRIIPGGELFF. The full variable domain, rest sourced from reference TRBV14 and TRBJ2-2, is EAGVTQFPSHSVIEKGQTVTLRCDPISGHDNLYWYRRVMGKEIKFLLHFVKESKQDESGMPNNRFLAERTGGTYSTLKVQPAELEDSGVYFCASSQRIIPGGELFFGEGSRLTVL.

This clonotype was picked up many times. The J gene is TRBJ2-2, the V gene TRBV5-1, with 8 bases aligning to TRBD1. The CDR3 is made up of 14 amino acids. V shed 3 bases, J shed 7 bases, and the junction held 5 bases outside the gene matches. Germline V lookup: CDR1 SGHRS, CDR2 YFSETQ. The CDR3 protein is CASSSQGANGELFF. In nucleotides, the CDR3 is TGCGCCAGCAGCTCGCAGGGGGCCAACGGGGAGCTGTTTTTT.

This clonotype was observed a few times. The chain employs TRBV25-1 and TRBJ2-5, with TRBD1 matching 10 bases. V trimming: 2 bases; J trimming: 4 bases; junction bases outside the gene matches: 10. The V gene's germline CDR1 is MGHDK and CDR2 SYGVNS. This CDR3 has 17 residues. For the CDR3, the DNA is TGTGCCAGCAGTGAACCCGGACAGGGGGTGGAAGGAGAGACCCAGTACTTC. Protein sequence: CASSEPGQGVEGETQYF.

The chain combines TRBV5-1 with TRBJ2-1, with D possibly called TRBD1 or TRBD2 (5 bases each). The ends were cut back, 2 bases at V and 7 bases at J, with 13 bases in the middle. Germline CDR1 is SGHRS and CDR2 is YFSETQ. The CDR3 runs to 14 residues. The DNA of the CDR3 is TGCGCCAGCAGCTTCGGGACGCCGGTTAATGAGCAGTTCTTC. Translating it yields CASSFGTPVNEQFF.

This clonotype was observed a few times. The chain uses TRBV12-3 or TRBV12-4 and TRBJ1-2; no clear D gene. The CDR3 contains 12 residues. The V end lost 8 bases, the J end lost 8 bases, and 15 bases lay between the germline ends. CDR3 loop: CASGQGSAGYTF. The CDR3 nucleotides are TGTGCCAGCGGGCAAGGGTCCGCCGGCTACACCTTC.

A few counts support this clonotype. The gene calls are TRBV5-1 and TRBJ2-3; the match to TRBD1 covers 9 bases. Trimming at V came to 5 bases and at J to 4 bases, leaving 11 bases not matched to a gene. Germline CDR1 SGHRS, CDR2 YFSETQ. The CDR3 is 16 amino acids. CDR3 sequence reads: CASSSGTGKGADTQYF. CDR3 sequence (DNA): TGCGCCAGCAGTTCCGGGACAGGGAAAGGGGCAGATACGCAGTATTTT. The whole variable domain, filled in from reference TRBV5-1 and TRBJ2-3, reads KAGVTQTPRYLIKTRGQQVTLSCSPISGHRSVSWYQQTPGQGLQFLFEYFSETQRNKGNFPGRFSGRQFSNSRSEMNVSTLELGDSALYLCASSSGTGKGADTQYFGPGTRLTVL.

This clonotype was seen repeatedly, ten times or more. The chain employs TRBV12-3 or TRBV12-4 and TRBJ1-2; maybe TRBD1 (5 bases). CDR3 length equals 11 residues. Trimming stripped 10 bases from V and 13 bases from J, with 19 bases between. Here the CDR3 reads CATLGPSEGTF. In nucleotides, the CDR3 is TGTGCCACCCTGGGACCTTCCGAGGGCACCTTC.

This clonotype was observed a few times. This chain links TRBV29-1 with TRBJ2-5; D unresolved. Trimming took off 2 bases at V and 4 bases at J, with 11 bases between the two ends. Germline CDR1 and CDR2: SQVTM and ANQGSEA. CDR3 length: 13 residues. CDR3 residues: CSVESILRETQYF. CDR3 nucleotide sequence: TGCAGCGTTGAAAGCATATTGAGAGAGACCCAGTACTTC.

The chain employs TRBV9 and TRBJ2-7; 12 bases are shared with TRBD2. Unmatched junction bases numbered 4, after V lost 3 bases and J lost 6 bases. Germline CDR1 reads SGDLS; CDR2 reads YYNGEE. The CDR3 length is 14 residues. For the CDR3, the DNA is TGTGCCAGCAGCGACCCTAGCGGGAGGGGCGAGCAGTACTTC. Amino acid sequence: CASSDPSGRGEQYF.

This clonotype was seen many times. The genes are TRBV4-3 and TRBJ1-1; D is uncertain. The CDR3 contains 14 residues. Trimming left V 0 bases short and J 2 bases short, with 7 bases between. Looked up from germline, CDR1 is LGHNA and CDR2 is YSLEER. This CDR3 reads CASSQDSRNTEAFF. The CDR3 DNA is TGCGCCAGCAGCCAAGATTCCCGTAACACTGAAGCTTTCTTT.